There are a few counts of the clone carrying this T cell receptor (beta chain). Antigen specificity is unknown. The table came from immunoSEQ multiplex PCR; TCRdb's copy has only in-frame clones and leaves some out. The table includes more than 100,000 clones, about nine tenths detected once. The data stem from a study of OX40 agonist ivuxolimab in advanced cancers. The CDR3 sequence is 12 residues long. The V and J ends lost 5 bases and 5 bases, in that order; junction bases with no gene match: 2. CDR1 and CDR2 (germline): LNHDA, SQIVND (reference sequence). Whole-study findings and limits: Expanded clones were, on average, more numerous in CD8+ T cells than in CD4+. Among the lowest peripheral clonal expansion occurred in 0.1-3.0 mg/kg partial responders.

The sequence was obtained from an adult with an advanced solid tumor such as melanoma, head and neck, liver or kidney cancer. The sample was CD4+ or CD8+ T cells sorted from blood, taken in a trial of the OX40 agonist ivuxolimab. This rearrangement joins TRBV19 to TRBJ1-2, with 7 bases that match TRBD1. The CDR3 is CASSVTGYGYTF. The CDR3 DNA reads TGTGCCAGTAGTGTGACAGGGTATGGCTACACCTTC.